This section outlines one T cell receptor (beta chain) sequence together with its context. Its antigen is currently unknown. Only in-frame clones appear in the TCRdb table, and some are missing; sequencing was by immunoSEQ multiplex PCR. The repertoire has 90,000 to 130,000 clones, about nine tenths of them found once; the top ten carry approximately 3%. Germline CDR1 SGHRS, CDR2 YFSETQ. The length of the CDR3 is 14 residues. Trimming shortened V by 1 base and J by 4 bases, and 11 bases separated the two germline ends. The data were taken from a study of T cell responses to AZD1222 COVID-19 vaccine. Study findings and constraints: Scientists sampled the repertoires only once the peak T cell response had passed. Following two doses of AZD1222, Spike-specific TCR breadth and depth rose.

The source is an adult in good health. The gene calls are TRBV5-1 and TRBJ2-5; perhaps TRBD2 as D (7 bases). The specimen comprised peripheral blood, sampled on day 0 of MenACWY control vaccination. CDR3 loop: CASSLMGGGETQYF. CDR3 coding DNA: TGCGCCAGCAGCTTGATGGGAGGGGGAGAGACCCAGTACTTC.